The clone carrying this TCR beta chain showed up just a few times. Its antigen is still unknown. The sample originates from a study of response to subunit inactivated influenza vaccine. Notes on the study in general: Each seasonal flu vaccination may recruit only limited new T cells, authors suggested.

Trimming pared 3 bases from V and 7 bases from J, leaving 12 bases between. From germline, CDR1 is ENHRY and CDR2 SYGVKD. The length of the CDR3 is 14 residues. TCRdb analysed the RT-PCR reads with MiXCR anew, one entry per CDR3 protein. The repertoire holds more than 200,000 distinct CDR3 sequences, with 10% to 15% as singletons. The material sequenced was non-naive T cells sorted from PBMCs, taken roughly 2 weeks before vaccination. This TCR was sampled from a man aged 50 or older who received an inactivated influenza vaccine. The J gene is TRBJ2-2, the V gene TRBV10-3, with D perhaps TRBD2 (6 bases). This CDR3 reads CAISDHGGSGELFF. CDR3 sequence (DNA): TGTGCCATCAGTGACCATGGGGGGAGCGGGGAGCTGTTTTTT.